These T cell receptor beta chains were read from a single sample in a study of chemoradiotherapy in HPV16-positive cancers. The assay was immunoSEQ multiplex PCR, and TCRdb's table has in-frame clones only and misses some. The sample includes some 10,000 clones, around 93% seen only once; the top ten take around an eighth. Sequencing was performed on blood, taken from a patient who underwent chemoradiotherapy. The origin of the receptors is a human donor with HPV-associated anogenital cancer. Each CDR3 is given without its conserved first and last residue.

v_call,cdr3_aa
TRBV27,ASSLRASGGFEYSDTQY
TRBV29-1,SVGGGQGEFNIQY
TRBV30,ASPSGNTIY
TRBV28,ASSLRTGNNEQF
TRBV6-6,ASGNSGGATGELF
TRBV15,ATSRGRGDRGFSIGNTGELF
TRBV19,ASSSAAEAF
TRBV5-5,ASSSQLLAGGTDTQY
TRBV2,ASSEWVASPD
TRBV30,AWSRQGNSPLH
TRBV4-1,ASRTHRGSTRENTEAF
TRBV19,ASSNGRLAYRDTQY
TRBV27,ASSPGQYNSPLH
TRBV21-1,ASSGRTAGQTAPANNTGELF
TRBV9,ASSVESGGHNEQF
TRBV11-2,ASSFMRGAWGTGELF
TRBV27,ASSFGGSKNIQY
TRBV9,ASSEGGTEAF
TRBV10-1,ASSESSGASGNTIY
TRBV7-8,ASSLEGSNQPQH
TRBV29-1,SAGTGGTGELF
TRBV2,ASSEGYGDST
TRBV18,ASSPGTSGGADTQY
TRBV7-9,ASSLANLRTGDRETQY
TRBV5-6,ASSSIRAGYGYT
TRBV4-2,ASSQDLNEKLF
TRBV9,ASSVAVIRTDTQY
TRBV10-1,ASSVGRETEAF
TRBV10-3,AISGRDPRYEQY
TRBV5-4,ASSARDGYNEQF
TRBV18,ASSPDRRTNGYT
TRBV6-5,ASSPPEGGYT
TRBV9,ASSVPTVQTNSGANVLT
TRBV7-2,ASSLDGDGRGYT
TRBV27,ASSLTPVQGSDGYT
TRBV7-9,ASSLVTAGGFEGTEAF
TRBV7-1,ASSSEWGSDTQY
TRBV15,ATSSNRGGYT
TRBV4-2,ASSQDPGNIYNSPLH
TRBV11-2,ASSQQGSYSGNTIY
TRBV14,ASGYYRDSPLH
TRBV15,ATSRERGGRTDTQY
TRBV6-1,ASDRTGTGAWEQY
TRBV29-1,SFQGTGLDQPQH
TRBV7-9,ASTRRNAGTGELF
TRBV9,ASSPRDRDYTEAF
TRBV30,AWGQPNSPLH
TRBV18,ASSPSGGVYEQY
TRBV27,ASSSQGKETQY
TRBV2,ASISPRGAGELF
TRBV9,ASSASGTSATPTDTQY